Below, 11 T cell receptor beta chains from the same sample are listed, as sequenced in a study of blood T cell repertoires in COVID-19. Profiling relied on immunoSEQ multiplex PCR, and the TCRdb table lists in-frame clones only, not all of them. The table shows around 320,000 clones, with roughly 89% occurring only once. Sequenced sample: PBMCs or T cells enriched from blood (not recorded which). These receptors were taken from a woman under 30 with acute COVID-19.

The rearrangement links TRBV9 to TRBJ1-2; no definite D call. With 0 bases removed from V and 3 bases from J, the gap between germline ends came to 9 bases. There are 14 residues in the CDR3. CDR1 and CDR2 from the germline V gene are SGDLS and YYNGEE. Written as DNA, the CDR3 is TGTGCCAGCAGCGTAGGTGAGGGAGACTATGGCTACACCTTC. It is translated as CASSVGEGDYGYTF.

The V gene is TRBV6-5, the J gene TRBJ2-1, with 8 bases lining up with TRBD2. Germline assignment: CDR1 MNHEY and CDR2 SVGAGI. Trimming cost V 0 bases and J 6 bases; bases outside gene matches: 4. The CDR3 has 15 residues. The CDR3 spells CASSYSTGGLNEQFF. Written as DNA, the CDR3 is TGTGCCAGCAGTTACTCGACGGGAGGGCTCAATGAGCAGTTCTTC.

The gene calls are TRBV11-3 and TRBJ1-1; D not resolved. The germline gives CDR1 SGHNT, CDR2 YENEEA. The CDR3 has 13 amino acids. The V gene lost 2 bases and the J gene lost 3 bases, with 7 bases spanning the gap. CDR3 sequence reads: CASSLRSDTEAFF. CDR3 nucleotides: TGTGCCAGCAGCTTAAGGAGTGACACTGAAGCTTTCTTT.

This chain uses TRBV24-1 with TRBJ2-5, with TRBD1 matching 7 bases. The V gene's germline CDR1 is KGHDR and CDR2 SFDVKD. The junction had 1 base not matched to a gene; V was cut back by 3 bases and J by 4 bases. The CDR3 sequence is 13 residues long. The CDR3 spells CATSDRDRETQYF. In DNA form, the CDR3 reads TGTGCCACCAGTGATCGGGACAGAGAGACCCAGTACTTC.

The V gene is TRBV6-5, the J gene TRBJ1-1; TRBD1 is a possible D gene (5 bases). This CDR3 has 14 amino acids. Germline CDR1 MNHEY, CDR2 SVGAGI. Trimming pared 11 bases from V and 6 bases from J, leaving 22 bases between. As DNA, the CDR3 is TGTGCCCATAAGCCCGGGACGGGGAGGGCTGAAGCTTTCTTT. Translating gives CAHKPGTGRAEAFF.

CDR3 protein: CASSLELFEQFF. CDR3 in DNA: TGTGCCAGCAGCTTGGAACTCTTTGAGCAGTTCTTC. The chain couples TRBV5-6 to TRBJ2-1; no definite D call. Germline assignment: CDR1 SGHDT and CDR2 YYEEEE. V lost 0 bases and J 9 bases, leaving 7 bases between the germline ends. This CDR3 has 12 residues.

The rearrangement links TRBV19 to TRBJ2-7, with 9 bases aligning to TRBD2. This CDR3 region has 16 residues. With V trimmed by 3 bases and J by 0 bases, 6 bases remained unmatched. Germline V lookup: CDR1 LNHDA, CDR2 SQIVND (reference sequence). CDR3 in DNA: TGTGCCAGTAGTATCACTAGCGGGCTTCCCTCCTACGAGCAGTACTTC. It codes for CASSITSGLPSYEQYF.

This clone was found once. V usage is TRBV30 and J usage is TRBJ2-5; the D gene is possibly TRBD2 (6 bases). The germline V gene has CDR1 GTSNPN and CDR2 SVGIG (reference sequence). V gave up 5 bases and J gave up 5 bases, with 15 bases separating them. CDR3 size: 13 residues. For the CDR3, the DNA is TGTGCCTGGGATCGACGGGAGAGGGAGACCCAGTACTTC. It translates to CAWDRRERETQYF.

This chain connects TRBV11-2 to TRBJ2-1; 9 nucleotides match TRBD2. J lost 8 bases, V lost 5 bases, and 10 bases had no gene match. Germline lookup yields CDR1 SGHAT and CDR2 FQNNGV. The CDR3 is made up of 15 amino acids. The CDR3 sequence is CASSPQGLAMDEQFF. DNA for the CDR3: TGTGCCAGCAGCCCACAGGGACTAGCTATGGATGAGCAGTTCTTC.

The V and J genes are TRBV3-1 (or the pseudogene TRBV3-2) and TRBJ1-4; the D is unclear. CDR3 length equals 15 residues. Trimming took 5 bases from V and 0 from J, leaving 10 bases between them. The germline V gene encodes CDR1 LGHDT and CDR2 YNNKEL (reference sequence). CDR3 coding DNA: TGTGCCAGCAGCTTTACGTCGGCAACTAATGAAAAACTGTTTTTT. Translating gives CASSFTSATNEKLFF.

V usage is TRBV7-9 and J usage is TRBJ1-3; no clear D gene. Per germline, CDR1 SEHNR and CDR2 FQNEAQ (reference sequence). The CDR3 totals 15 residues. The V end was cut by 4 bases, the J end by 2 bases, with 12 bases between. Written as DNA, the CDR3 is TGTGCCAGCAGCTCCCGTTCGGGGACTGGAAACACCATATATTTT. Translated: CASSSRSGTGNTIYF.